These 20 T cell receptor beta chains were sequenced from one sample in a study of shared clonotypes between healthy human individuals. This table comes from immunoSEQ multiplex PCR, and its TCRdb copy is limited to in-frame clones, with some not included. Among over 1.4 million clones listed, over 95% were seen once. What was sequenced was naive CD4+ T cells sorted from blood. The subset was: CD45RA+ positively selected. These receptors all come from a young man in good health.

This chain connects TRBV18 to TRBJ2-7; D perhaps matches TRBD2 (6 bases). The V end lost 0 bases, the J end lost 2 bases, and 11 bases lay between the germline ends. CDR3 length: 15 residues. The V gene's germline CDR1 is KGHSH and CDR2 LQKENI. This CDR3 is CASSPPGLRAYEQYF. CDR3 DNA sequence: TGTGCCAGCTCACCACCGGGACTGAGAGCCTACGAGCAGTACTTC. The full variable domain, completed using reference TRBV18 and TRBJ2-7, is NAGVMQNPRHLVRRRGQEARLRCSPMKGHSHVYWYRQLPEEGLKFMVYLQKENIIDESGMPKERFSAEFPKEGPSILRIQQVVRGDSAAYFCASSPPGLRAYEQYFGPGTRLTVT.

The chain has TRBV25-1 and TRBJ2-7; 11 positions match TRBD2. CDR1 is MGHDK, CDR2 SYGVNS, per germline. Trimming took 6 bases from V and 3 from J; bases not matched to a gene: 4. This CDR3 has 14 residues. The CDR3 loop reads CASRLAGADYEQYF. In nucleotides, the CDR3 is TGTGCCAGCAGACTAGCGGGAGCGGACTACGAGCAGTACTTC.

J is TRBJ2-2 and V is TRBV7-3; possible D gene TRBD2, 5 bases. CDR1 is SGHTA, CDR2 FQGTGA, per germline. The CDR3 runs to 13 residues. With 1 base removed from V and 7 bases from J, the gap between germline ends came to 7 bases. The CDR3 DNA reads TGTGCCAGCAGCTTAAGGGCGGGCGGGGAGCTGTTTTTT. Its translation: CASSLRAGGELFF.

The rearrangement links TRBV7-7 to TRBJ2-7; no definite D call. CDR3 size: 18 residues. Per germline, CDR1 SSHAT and CDR2 FNYEAQ (reference sequence). V lost 1 base to trimming and J lost 3 bases, with 22 bases between them. The CDR3 loop is CASSLVPPSESGSYEQYF. The CDR3 DNA reads as TGTGCCAGCAGCTTAGTGCCCCCGTCGGAATCAGGTAGCTACGAGCAGTACTTC.

There are a few counts of this clone. The rearrangement links TRBV7-9 to TRBJ1-5; 9 nucleotides agree with TRBD1. Losses at the gene ends were 6 bases for V and 10 bases for J; bases not matched to a gene: 13. The CDR3 is made up of 15 amino acids. The germline V gene has CDR1 SEHNR and CDR2 FQNEAQ (reference sequence). CDR3 nucleotide sequence: TGTGCCAGCAGTGAAGCCGGGACAGGGTTTTCTCCCCAGCATTTT. Amino acid sequence: CASSEAGTGFSPQHF.

V is TRBV18 and J is TRBJ1-2; D remains ambiguous. Trimming removed 1 base at V and 8 bases at J, with 17 bases between. Germline CDR1 is KGHSH and CDR2 is LQKENI. This CDR3 has 15 residues. CDR3 nucleotides: TGTGCCAGCTCACCACAAAGGCAGGTGGGGAAAGGCTACACCTTC. This encodes CASSPQRQVGKGYTF.

The chain couples TRBV7-8 to TRBJ2-7, with 8 bases matching TRBD1. Germline-derived CDR1 and CDR2 are SGHVS and FQNEAQ. J gave up 5 bases and V 4 bases, and 7 bases lay outside the gene matches. The CDR3 has 14 residues. CDR3 residues: CASSSRGRGHEQYF. In DNA form, the CDR3 reads TGTGCCAGCAGCTCCAGGGGGCGCGGGCACGAGCAGTACTTC.

V gene TRBV10-3 combines with J gene TRBJ2-1, with TRBD2 matching 9 bases. V trimming: 0 bases; J trimming: 7 bases; junction bases outside the gene matches: 10. This CDR3 is built from 17 residues. Germline loops: CDR1 ENHRY, CDR2 SYGVKD. CDR3 sequence reads: CAISESVRREGLNEQFF. CDR3 coding DNA: TGTGCCATCAGTGAGTCGGTTCGGCGGGAGGGCCTAAATGAGCAGTTCTTC.

Here the CDR3 reads CASSNPGQGLEGTF. The CDR3 DNA is TGTGCCAGTAGTAATCCGGGACAGGGATTAGAGGGCACCTTC. This chain uses TRBV19 with TRBJ1-2, with TRBD1 matching 9 bases. This CDR3 comprises 14 residues. The ends lost 4 bases at V and 13 bases at J; junction bases unmatched: 13. Germline loops: CDR1 LNHDA, CDR2 SQIVND (reference sequence). Full variable domain (missing parts from reference TRBV19 and TRBJ1-2): DGGITQSPKYLFRKEGQNVTLSCEQNLNHDAMYWYRQDPGQGLRLIYYSQIVNDFQKGDIAEGYSVSREKKESFPLTVTSAQKNPTAFYLCASSNPGQGLEGTFGSGTRLTVV.

The rearrangement links TRBV5-1 to TRBJ2-6, with D perhaps matching TRBD1 or TRBD2 (5 bases each). Germline V gives CDR1 SGHRS, CDR2 YFSETQ. The CDR3 runs to 19 residues. The V and J ends lost 1 base and 0 bases respectively, with 17 bases between them. The chain's CDR3 is CASSLMVREPNSGANVLTF. The CDR3, as DNA: TGCGCCAGCAGCTTGATGGTCAGGGAGCCAAACTCTGGGGCCAACGTCCTGACTTTC.

The rearrangement links TRBV10-3 to TRBJ2-4; D uncertain. This CDR3 region has 14 residues. V lost 3 bases, J lost 0 bases, and 6 bases lay in between. Germline values: CDR1 ENHRY, CDR2 SYGVKD. Here the CDR3 reads CAISEEAAKNIQYF. The CDR3 DNA follows: TGTGCCATCAGTGAAGAGGCAGCCAAAAACATTCAGTACTTC.

V is TRBV10-1 and J is TRBJ2-7; D is ambiguous. CDR1 is WNHNN and CDR2 is SYGVQD in the germline V gene (reference sequence). The V end was cut by 11 bases, the J end by 4 bases, with 27 bases between. The CDR3 is made up of 16 amino acids. CDR3 sequence reads: CARKIPIGRSRYEQYF. CDR3 nucleotide sequence: TGCGCCCGCAAAATCCCTATCGGCCGTAGTCGGTACGAGCAGTACTTC.

In the case of this clone: The same CDR3 can be traced to other DNA sequences in this sample. Here the CDR3 reads CAWSVRQGNQPQHF. DNA of the CDR3: TGTGCCTGGAGTGTTCGGCAGGGAAATCAGCCCCAGCATTTT. The chain is built from TRBV30 and TRBJ1-5; D may be TRBD1 (5 bases). The CDR3 extends over 14 amino acids. Trimming shortened V by 0 bases and J by 4 bases, and 10 bases separated the two germline ends. Germline values: CDR1 GTSNPN, CDR2 SVGIG (reference sequence). The full variable domain, with the rest looked up from reference TRBV30 and TRBJ1-5, is SQTIHQWPATLVQPVGSPLSLECTVEGTSNPNLYWYRQAAGRGLQLLFYSVGIGQISSEVPQNLSASRPQDRQFILSSKKLLLSDSGFYLCAWSVRQGNQPQHFGDGTRLSIL.

This clone was found a few times. The gene calls are TRBV7-6 and TRBJ2-2; D ambiguous. Germline V lookup: CDR1 SGHVS, CDR2 FNYEAQ. V lost 0 bases and J 6 bases, leaving 8 bases between the germline ends. CDR3 length: 14 residues. The CDR3: CASSLALGSGELFF. The CDR3 DNA follows: TGTGCCAGCAGCTTAGCACTTGGGTCCGGGGAGCTGTTTTTT.

The rearrangement links TRBV10-3 to TRBJ2-7, with 10 bases aligning to TRBD2. This CDR3 spans 16 amino acids. Trimming took 0 bases from V and 6 from J; bases not matched to a gene: 8. Germline V lookup: CDR1 ENHRY, CDR2 SYGVKD. This chain's CDR3 is CAISESIRLAGSEQYF. In DNA, the CDR3 is TGTGCCATCAGTGAGTCGATAAGACTAGCGGGTTCCGAGCAGTACTTC.

V and J are TRBV25-1 and TRBJ1-5; tentatively, D is TRBD1 (5 bases). Trimming cost V 9 bases and J 2 bases, with 11 bases left between them. The CDR3 sequence is 13 residues long. Germline V CDR1 and CDR2: MGHDK, SYGVNS. CDR3 nucleotide sequence: TGTGCCAGTTCTCAGGGCGGCAATCAGCCCCAGCATTTT. It is translated as CASSQGGNQPQHF.

The table lists this clone with a count of one. V is TRBV7-2 and J is TRBJ2-1; D gene uncertain. Germline V gene sequence: CDR1 SGHTA, CDR2 FQGNSA. CDR3 length equals 9 residues. Trimming removed 5 bases from V and 9 bases from J, with 2 bases in between. CDR3 nucleotide sequence: TGTGCCAGCAGCCGTGAGCAGTTCTTC. It is translated as CASSREQFF.

The rearrangement links TRBV25-1 to TRBJ1-1, with D perhaps TRBD1 (5 bases). Germline CDR1 MGHDK, CDR2 SYGVNS. Trimming pared 10 bases from V and 0 bases from J, leaving 24 bases between. CDR3 length equals 17 residues. CDR3 nucleotides: TGTGCCACCAAACAAACAGGTCCGGGGGTGATGAACACTGAAGCTTTCTTT. As protein: CATKQTGPGVMNTEAFF.

The rearrangement uses TRBV10-3 and TRBJ2-7, with D perhaps TRBD2 (5 bases). This CDR3 comprises 13 residues. Looked up from germline, CDR1 is ENHRY and CDR2 is SYGVKD. The CDR3 loop reads CAIAASGSYEQYF. CDR3 bases: TGTGCGATCGCGGCCAGCGGTTCCTACGAGCAGTACTTC.

The chain uses TRBV11-2 and TRBJ2-2; D is tentatively TRBD1 or TRBD2 (5 bases each). CDR1 is SGHAT and CDR2 is FQNNGV in the germline V gene. This CDR3 spans 16 amino acids. Trimming shortened V by 1 base and J by 6 bases, and 15 bases separated the two germline ends. The DNA for the CDR3 is TGTGCCAGCAGCTTAGGCGCTCCGGGGCCGGCCGGGGAGCTGTTTTTT. This gives the protein CASSLGAPGPAGELFF.